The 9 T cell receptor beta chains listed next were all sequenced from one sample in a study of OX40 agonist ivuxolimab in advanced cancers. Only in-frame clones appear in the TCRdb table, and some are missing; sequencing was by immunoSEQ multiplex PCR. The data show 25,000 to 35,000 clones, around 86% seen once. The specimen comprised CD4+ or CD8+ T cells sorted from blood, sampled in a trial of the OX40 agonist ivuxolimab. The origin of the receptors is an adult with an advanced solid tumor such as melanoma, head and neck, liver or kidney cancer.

CDR3 nucleotides: TGTGCCAGCAGCTTAGGGACTAGCTGGCGCCGGGAGCTGTTTTTT. It yields the protein CASSLGTSWRRELFF. The chain couples TRBV7-9 to TRBJ2-2; 8 bases map to TRBD2. Trimming at V came to 1 base and at J to 9 bases, leaving 7 bases not matched to a gene. The CDR3 totals 15 residues. Germline V gene sequence: CDR1 SEHNR, CDR2 FQNEAQ (reference sequence).

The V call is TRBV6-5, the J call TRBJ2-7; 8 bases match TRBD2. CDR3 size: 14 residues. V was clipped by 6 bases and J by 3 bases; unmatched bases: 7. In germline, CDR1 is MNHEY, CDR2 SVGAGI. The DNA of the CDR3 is TGTGCCAGCAGCCCGGCGAGCGGGAGCTACGAGCAGTACTTC. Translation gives CASSPASGSYEQYF.

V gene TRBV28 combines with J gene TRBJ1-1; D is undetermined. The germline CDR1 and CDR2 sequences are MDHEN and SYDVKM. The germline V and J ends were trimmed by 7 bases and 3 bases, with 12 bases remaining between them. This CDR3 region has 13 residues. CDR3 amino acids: CASTPSVYTEAFF. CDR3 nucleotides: TGTGCCAGCACCCCAAGCGTGTACACTGAAGCTTTCTTT.

The CDR3 sequence is CASSMGLAGGSNYNEQFF. CDR3 coding DNA: TGTGCCAGTAGTATGGGACTAGCGGGAGGTTCCAACTACAATGAGCAGTTCTTC. The chain joins TRBV19 to TRBJ2-1, with 15 bases matching TRBD2. The length of the CDR3 is 18 residues. Germline V CDR1 and CDR2: LNHDA, SQIVND (reference sequence). V shed 3 bases and J 3 bases; nucleotides not matched to a gene: 6.

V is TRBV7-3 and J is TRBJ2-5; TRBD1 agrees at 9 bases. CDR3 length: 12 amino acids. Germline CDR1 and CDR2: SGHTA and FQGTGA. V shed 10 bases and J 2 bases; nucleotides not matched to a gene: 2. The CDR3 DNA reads TGTGCCATCGGACAGGGGCAAGAGACCCAGTACTTC. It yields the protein CAIGQGQETQYF.

For the CDR3, the DNA is TGTGCCAGCAGTGAAGTCCTCGGGGTCTATGGCTACACCTTC. Translating gives CASSEVLGVYGYTF. The chain couples TRBV2 to TRBJ1-2; D call uncertain. The V end lost 1 base, the J end lost 4 bases, and 10 bases lay between the germline ends. This CDR3 spans 14 amino acids. Germline V gene lookup returns CDR1 SNHLY and CDR2 FYNNEI.

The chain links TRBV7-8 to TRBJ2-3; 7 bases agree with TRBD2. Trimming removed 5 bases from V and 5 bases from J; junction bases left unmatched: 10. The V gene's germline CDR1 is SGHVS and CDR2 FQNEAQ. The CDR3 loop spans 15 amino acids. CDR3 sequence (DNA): TGTGCCAGCAGCGGGCTAGCGGACGTTAGAGATACGCAGTATTTT. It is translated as CASSGLADVRDTQYF.

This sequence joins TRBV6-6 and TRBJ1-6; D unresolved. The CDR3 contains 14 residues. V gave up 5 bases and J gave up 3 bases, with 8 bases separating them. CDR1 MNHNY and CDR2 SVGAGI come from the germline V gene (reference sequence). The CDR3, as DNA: TGTGCCAGCAGTAGGCAAGTCTATAATTCACCCCTCCACTTT. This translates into CASSRQVYNSPLHF.

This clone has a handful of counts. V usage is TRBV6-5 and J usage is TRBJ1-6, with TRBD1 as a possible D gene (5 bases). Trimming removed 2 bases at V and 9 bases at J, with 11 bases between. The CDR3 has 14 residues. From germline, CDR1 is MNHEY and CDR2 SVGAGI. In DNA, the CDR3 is TGTGCCAGCAGTTACGAATCTCAGGGTTCACCCCTCCACTTT. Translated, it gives CASSYESQGSPLHF.